This TCR beta chain is from a study of T cell responses to AZD1222 COVID-19 vaccine. Worth noting for this clone: Its target is unknown.

The V end was cut by 3 bases, the J end by 7 bases, with 12 bases between. Germline V lookup: CDR1 MGHRA, CDR2 YSYEKL. CDR3 length: 13 amino acids. Regarding the study as a whole: Clonal diversity may have been underestimated in mostly white British donors. Increases in Spike-specific TCR breadth and depth were seen after two AZD1222 doses.

Repertoires were generated with immunoSEQ multiplex PCR, while TCRdb's copy carries only in-frame clones and drops some. The sample has about 140,000 clones; the top ten hold 2% to 2.5%. Source material: peripheral blood. The TCR comes from an adult in good health. The chain uses TRBV4-1 and TRBJ1-1; D not resolved. The DNA of the CDR3 is TGCGCCAGCAGCCAGGCAACCCAGGTTGAAGCTTTCTTT. It yields the protein CASSQATQVEAFF.